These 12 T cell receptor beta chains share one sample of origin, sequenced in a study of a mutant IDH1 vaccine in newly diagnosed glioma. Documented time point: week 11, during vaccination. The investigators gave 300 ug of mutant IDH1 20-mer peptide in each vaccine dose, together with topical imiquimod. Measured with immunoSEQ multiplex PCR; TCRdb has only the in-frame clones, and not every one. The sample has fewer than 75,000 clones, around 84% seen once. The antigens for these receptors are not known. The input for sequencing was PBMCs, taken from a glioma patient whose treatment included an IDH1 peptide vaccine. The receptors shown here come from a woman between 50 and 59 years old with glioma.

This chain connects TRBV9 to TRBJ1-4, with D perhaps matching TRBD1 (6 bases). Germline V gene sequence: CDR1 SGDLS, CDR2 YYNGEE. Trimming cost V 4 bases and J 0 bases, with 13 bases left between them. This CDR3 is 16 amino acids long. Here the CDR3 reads CASSSRGTTTNEKLFF. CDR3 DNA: TGTGCCAGCAGCTCCCGAGGGACAACAACTAATGAAAAACTGTTTTTT.

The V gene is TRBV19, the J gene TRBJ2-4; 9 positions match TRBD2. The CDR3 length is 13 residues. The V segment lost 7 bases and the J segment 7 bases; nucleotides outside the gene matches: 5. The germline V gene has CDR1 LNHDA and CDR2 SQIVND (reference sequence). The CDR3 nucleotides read TGTGCCAGTACCGCTAGCGGGGAGAACATTCAGTACTTC. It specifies CASTASGENIQYF.

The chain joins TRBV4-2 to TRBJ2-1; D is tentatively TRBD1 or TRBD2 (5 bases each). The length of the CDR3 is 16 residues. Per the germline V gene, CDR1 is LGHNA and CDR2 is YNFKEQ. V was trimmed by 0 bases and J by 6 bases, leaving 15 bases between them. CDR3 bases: TGTGCCAGCAGCCAAGACGGGACCCTACCCTCCAATGAGCAGTTCTTC. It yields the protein CASSQDGTLPSNEQFF.

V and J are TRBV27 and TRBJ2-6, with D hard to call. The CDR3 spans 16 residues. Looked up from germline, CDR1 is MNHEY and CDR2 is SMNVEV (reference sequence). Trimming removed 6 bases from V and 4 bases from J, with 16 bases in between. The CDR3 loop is CASRNGGVLGANVLTF. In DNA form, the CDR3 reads TGTGCCAGCAGGAATGGTGGGGTCTTGGGGGCCAACGTCCTGACTTTC.

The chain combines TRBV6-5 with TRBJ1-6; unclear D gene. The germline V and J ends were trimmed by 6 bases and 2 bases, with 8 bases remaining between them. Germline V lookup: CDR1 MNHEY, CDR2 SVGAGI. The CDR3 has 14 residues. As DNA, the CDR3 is TGTGCCAGCAGCAGCGGGGCCTATAATTCACCCCTCCACTTT. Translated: CASSSGAYNSPLHF.

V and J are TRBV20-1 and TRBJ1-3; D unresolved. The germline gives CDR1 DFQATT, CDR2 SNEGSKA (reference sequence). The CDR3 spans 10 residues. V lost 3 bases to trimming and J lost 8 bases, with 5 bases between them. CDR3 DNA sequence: TGCAGTGCTAGCAGCGACACCATATATTTT. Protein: CSASSDTIYF.

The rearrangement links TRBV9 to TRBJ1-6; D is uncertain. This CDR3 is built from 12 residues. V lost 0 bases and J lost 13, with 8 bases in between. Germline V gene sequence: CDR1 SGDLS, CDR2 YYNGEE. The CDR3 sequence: CASSVDGGPLHF. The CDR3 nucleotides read TGTGCCAGCAGCGTAGACGGAGGGCCCCTCCACTTT.

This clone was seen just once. CDR3 coding DNA: TGTGCCAGCCGGGACAGGGGCTACGCTGAAGCTTTCTTT. Residues: CASRDRGYAEAFF. The chain has TRBV19 and TRBJ1-1, with TRBD1 identical over 10 bases. CDR3 length: 13 amino acids. V shed 9 bases, J shed 6 bases, and the junction held 7 bases outside the gene matches. Germline CDR1 LNHDA, CDR2 SQIVND (reference sequence).

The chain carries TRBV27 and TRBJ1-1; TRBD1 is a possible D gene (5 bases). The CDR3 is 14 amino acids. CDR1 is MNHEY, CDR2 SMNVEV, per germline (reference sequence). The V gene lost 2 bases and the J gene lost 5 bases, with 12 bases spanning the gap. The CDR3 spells CASSLLFRGTEAFF. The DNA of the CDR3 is TGTGCCAGCAGTTTACTCTTCCGGGGGACTGAAGCTTTCTTT.

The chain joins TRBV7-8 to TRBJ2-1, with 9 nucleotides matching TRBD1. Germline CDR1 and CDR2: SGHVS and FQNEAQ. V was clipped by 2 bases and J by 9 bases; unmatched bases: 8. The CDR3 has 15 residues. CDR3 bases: TGTGCCAGCAGCTTATGTACAGGGGGCTTGTGTGAGCAGTTCTTC. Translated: CASSLCTGGLCEQFF.

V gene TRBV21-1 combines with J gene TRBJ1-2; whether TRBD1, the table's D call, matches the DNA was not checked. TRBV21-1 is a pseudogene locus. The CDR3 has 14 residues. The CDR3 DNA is TGTGCCAGCAGCAAAGAGACAGGGGACTATGGCTACACCTTC. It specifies CASSKETGDYGYTF.

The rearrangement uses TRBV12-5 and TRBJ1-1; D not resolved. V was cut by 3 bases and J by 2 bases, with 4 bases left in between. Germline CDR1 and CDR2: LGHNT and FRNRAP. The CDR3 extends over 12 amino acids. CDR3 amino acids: CASGFGNTEAFF. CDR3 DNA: TGTGCTAGTGGTTTCGGAAACACTGAAGCTTTCTTT.